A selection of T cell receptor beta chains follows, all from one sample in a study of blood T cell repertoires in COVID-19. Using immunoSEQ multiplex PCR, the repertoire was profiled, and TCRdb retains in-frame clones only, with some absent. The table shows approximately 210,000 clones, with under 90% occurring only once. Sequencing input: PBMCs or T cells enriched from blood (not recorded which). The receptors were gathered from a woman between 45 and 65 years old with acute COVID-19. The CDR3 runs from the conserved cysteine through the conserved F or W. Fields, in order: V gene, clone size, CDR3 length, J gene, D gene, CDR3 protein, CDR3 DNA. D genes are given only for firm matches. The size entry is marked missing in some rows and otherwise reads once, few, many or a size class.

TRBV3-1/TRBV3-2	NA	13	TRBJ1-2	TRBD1	CASSQRQGSGYTF	TGTGCCAGCAGCCAACGACAGGGGAGTGGCTACACCTTC
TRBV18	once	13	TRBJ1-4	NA	CASSPGQSEKLFF	TGTGCCAGCTCACCCGGACAGTCTGAAAAACTGTTTTTT
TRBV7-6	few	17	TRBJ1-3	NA	CASSLTQATISGNTIYF	TGTGCCAGCAGCTTAACACAGGCGACGATCTCTGGAAACACCATATATTTT
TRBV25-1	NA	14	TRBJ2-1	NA	CASNRGFSGDEQFF	TGTGCCAGCAACCGGGGTTTTAGTGGCGATGAGCAGTTCTTC
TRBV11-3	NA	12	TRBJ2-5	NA	CASSLGEETQYF	TGTGCCAGCAGCTTAGGGGAGGAGACCCAGTACTTC
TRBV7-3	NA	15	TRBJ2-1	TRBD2	CASSLNLAGVHEQFF	TGTGCCAGCAGCTTAAATCTAGCGGGAGTGCATGAGCAGTTCTTC
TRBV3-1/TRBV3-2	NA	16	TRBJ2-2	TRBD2	CASSHPSGINTGELFF	TGTGCCAGCAGCCATCCTAGCGGGATTAACACCGGGGAGCTGTTTTTT
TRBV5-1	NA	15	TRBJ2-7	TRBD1	CASSSPQGALHEQYF	TGCGCCAGCAGCTCCCCCCAGGGGGCTTTGCACGAGCAGTACTTC
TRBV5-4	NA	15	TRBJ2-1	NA	CASSLQGTVYNEQFF	TGTGCCAGCAGCTTGCAGGGAACCGTTTACAATGAGCAGTTCTTC
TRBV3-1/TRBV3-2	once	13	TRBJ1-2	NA	CASSQSGNYGYTF	TGTGCCAGCAGCCAATCCGGGAACTATGGCTACACCTTC
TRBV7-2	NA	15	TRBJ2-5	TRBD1	CASSYRTGTAETQYF	TGTGCCAGCAGCTACAGGACAGGGACAGCAGAGACCCAGTACTTC
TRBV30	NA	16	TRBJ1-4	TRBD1	CAWSVGDSTTNEKLFF	TGTGCCTGGAGTGTAGGGGACAGTACAACTAATGAAAAACTGTTTTTT
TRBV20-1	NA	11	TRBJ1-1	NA	CSAPQDTEAFF	TGCAGTGCACCACAGGACACTGAAGCTTTCTTT
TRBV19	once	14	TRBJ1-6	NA	CASSIAGNNSPLHF	TGTGCCAGTAGTATTGCCGGGAATAATTCACCCCTCCACTTT
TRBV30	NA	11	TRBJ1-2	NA	CAWSGSGGYTF	TGTGCCTGGTCAGGGTCAGGTGGCTACACCTTC
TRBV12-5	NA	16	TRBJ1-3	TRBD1	CASGGAQGASGNTIYF	TGTGCTAGTGGCGGGGCACAGGGGGCGTCGGGAAACACCATATATTTT
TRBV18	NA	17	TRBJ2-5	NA	CASSPRGTGLSGETQYF	TGTGCCAGCTCACCCCGAGGTACAGGGCTGAGTGGCGAGACCCAGTACTTC
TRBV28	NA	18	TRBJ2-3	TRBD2	CASSPFGTASGGRGAQYF	TGTGCCAGCAGTCCATTTGGGACCGCTAGCGGGGGGCGGGGTGCGCAGTATTTT
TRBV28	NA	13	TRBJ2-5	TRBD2	CARVAGEEETQYF	TGTGCCAGGGTAGCGGGAGAGGAAGAGACCCAGTACTTC
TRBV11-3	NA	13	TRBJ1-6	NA	CASSSTGISPLHF	TGTGCCAGCAGCTCCACAGGGATTTCACCCCTCCACTTT
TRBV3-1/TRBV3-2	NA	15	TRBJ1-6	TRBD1	CASSQNRGQGSPLHF	TGTGCCAGCAGCCAAAACAGGGGGCAGGGTTCACCCCTCCACTTT
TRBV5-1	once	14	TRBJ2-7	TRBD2	CASSPASGTYEQYF	TGCGCCAGCAGCCCTGCTAGCGGGACCTACGAGCAGTACTTC
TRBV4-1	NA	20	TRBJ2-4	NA	CASSQRFVTDFKLAKNIQYF	TGCGCCAGCAGCCAAAGGTTTGTGACAGATTTCAAGCTAGCCAAAAACATTCAGTACTTC
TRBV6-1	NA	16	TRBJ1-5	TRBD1	CASSEGTGLGNQPQHF	TGTGCCAGCAGTGAAGGGACAGGGCTGGGCAATCAGCCCCAGCATTTT
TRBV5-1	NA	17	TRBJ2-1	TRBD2	CASSLGLAGGIYNEQFF	TGCGCCAGCAGCTTGGGACTAGCGGGAGGGATATACAATGAGCAGTTCTTC
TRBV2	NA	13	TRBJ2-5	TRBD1	CASRPTGLETQYF	TGTGCCAGCCGCCCGACAGGGTTAGAGACCCAGTACTTC
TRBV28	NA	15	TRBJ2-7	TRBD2	CASSIIAGGMYEQYF	TGTGCCAGCAGTATAATAGCGGGAGGAATGTACGAGCAGTACTTC
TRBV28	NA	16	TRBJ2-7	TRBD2	CASSSTSGGALYEQYF	TGTGCCAGCAGTTCAACTAGCGGGGGAGCCTTATACGAGCAGTACTTC
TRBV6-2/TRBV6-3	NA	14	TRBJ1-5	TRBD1	CASSRDRVNQPQHF	TGTGCCAGCAGCCGGGACAGGGTCAATCAGCCCCAGCATTTT
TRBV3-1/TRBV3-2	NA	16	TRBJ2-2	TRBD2	CASSPQLAGVSGELFF	TGTGCCAGCAGCCCCCAACTAGCGGGAGTTAGCGGGGAGCTGTTTTTT
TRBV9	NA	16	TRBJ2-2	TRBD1	CASSVVGQGFTGELFF	TGTGCCAGCAGCGTAGTTGGACAGGGTTTCACCGGGGAGCTGTTTTTT
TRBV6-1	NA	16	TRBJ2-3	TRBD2	CASSGRSSGRLDTQYF	TGTGCCAGCAGTGGCCGCTCAAGCGGGAGGTTAGATACGCAGTATTTT
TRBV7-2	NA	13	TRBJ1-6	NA	CASSPLRDSPLHF	TGTGCCAGCAGCCCACTTCGGGATTCACCCCTCCACTTT
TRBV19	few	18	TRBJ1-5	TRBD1	CASRAYGKGDSYFQPQHF	TGTGCCAGTAGGGCCTATGGGAAGGGGGACAGTTACTTTCAGCCCCAGCATTTT
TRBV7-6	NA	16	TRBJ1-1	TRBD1	CASSDYRGGGNTEAFF	TGTGCCAGCAGCGACTACAGGGGTGGAGGAAACACTGAAGCTTTCTTT
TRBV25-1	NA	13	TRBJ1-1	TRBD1	CASSQGAFTEAFF	TGTGCCAGCAGTCAGGGGGCTTTCACTGAAGCTTTCTTT
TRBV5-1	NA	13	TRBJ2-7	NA	CASSLGQRNEQYF	TGCGCCAGCAGCTTGGGACAGAGAAACGAGCAGTACTTC
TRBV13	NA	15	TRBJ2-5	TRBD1	CASSIKTGAVETQYF	TGTGCCAGCAGCATTAAGACAGGGGCTGTGGAGACCCAGTACTTC
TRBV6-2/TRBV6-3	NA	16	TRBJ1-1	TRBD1	CASSASGTGRDTEAFF	TGTGCCAGCAGTGCCTCCGGGACAGGGAGGGACACTGAAGCTTTCTTT
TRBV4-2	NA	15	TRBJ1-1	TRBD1	CASSQGSGTGFEAFF	TGTGCCAGCAGCCAGGGTTCCGGGACAGGGTTTGAAGCTTTCTTT
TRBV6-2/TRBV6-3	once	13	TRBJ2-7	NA	CASSSAVPYEQYF	TGTGCCAGCAGTTCCGCGGTTCCTTACGAGCAGTACTTC
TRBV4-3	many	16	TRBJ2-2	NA	CASSPDRDLLTGELFF	TGCGCCAGCAGCCCCGACCGGGACTTACTCACCGGGGAGCTGTTTTTT
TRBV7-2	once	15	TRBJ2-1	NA	CASSPRRVGDNEQFF	TGTGCCAGCAGCCCAAGGAGGGTTGGCGACAATGAGCAGTTCTTC
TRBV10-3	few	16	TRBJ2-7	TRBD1	CAISVLPGQGFNEQYF	TGTGCCATCAGTGTTCTTCCGGGACAGGGTTTCAACGAGCAGTACTTC
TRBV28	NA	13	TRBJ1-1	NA	CAIKLQGNTEAFF	TGTGCCATCAAGTTACAGGGGAACACTGAAGCTTTCTTT
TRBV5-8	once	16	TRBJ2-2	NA	CASSPYGQSNTGELFF	TGTGCCAGCAGCCCGTACGGACAGTCGAACACCGGGGAGCTGTTTTTT
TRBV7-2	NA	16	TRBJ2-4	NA	CASSLEARLAKNIQYF	TGTGCCAGCAGCTTAGAGGCCAGACTAGCCAAAAACATTCAGTACTTC
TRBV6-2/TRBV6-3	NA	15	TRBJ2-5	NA	CASSPDRTGGETQYF	TGTGCCAGCAGTCCGGACCGGACCGGCGGGGAGACCCAGTACTTC
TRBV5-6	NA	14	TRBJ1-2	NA	CASTERRASRGYTF	TGTGCCAGCACCGAGAGGAGGGCATCCCGAGGCTACACCTTC
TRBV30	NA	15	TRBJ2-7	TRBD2	CAWSSIAGASYEQYF	TGTGCCTGGAGTTCGATAGCGGGGGCATCCTACGAGCAGTACTTC
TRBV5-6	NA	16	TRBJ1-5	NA	CASSLQGLGSNQPQHF	TGTGCCAGCAGCTTGCAGGGGTTGGGGAGCAATCAGCCCCAGCATTTT